This T cell receptor beta chain derives from a study of T cell responses to AZD1222 COVID-19 vaccine. V dropped 3 bases and J dropped 1 base, with 9 bases sitting between them. The CDR3 consists of 14 residues. Germline lookup yields CDR1 MNHNS and CDR2 SASEGT. Some clones are missing from TCRdb's copy, which holds only in-frame ones; the method was immunoSEQ multiplex PCR. The sample holds fewer than 200,000 clones, roughly 90% seen once. The TCR was taken from an adult who received the AZD1222 COVID-19 vaccine. The starting material was peripheral blood, obtained 28 days after the second AZD1222 dose. The chain links TRBV6-1 to TRBJ1-2; weak D call: TRBD1 (5 bases). The CDR3 protein is CASSDGGVNYGYTF. The CDR3 bases are TGTGCCAGCAGTGACGGGGGGGTTAACTATGGCTACACCTTC.